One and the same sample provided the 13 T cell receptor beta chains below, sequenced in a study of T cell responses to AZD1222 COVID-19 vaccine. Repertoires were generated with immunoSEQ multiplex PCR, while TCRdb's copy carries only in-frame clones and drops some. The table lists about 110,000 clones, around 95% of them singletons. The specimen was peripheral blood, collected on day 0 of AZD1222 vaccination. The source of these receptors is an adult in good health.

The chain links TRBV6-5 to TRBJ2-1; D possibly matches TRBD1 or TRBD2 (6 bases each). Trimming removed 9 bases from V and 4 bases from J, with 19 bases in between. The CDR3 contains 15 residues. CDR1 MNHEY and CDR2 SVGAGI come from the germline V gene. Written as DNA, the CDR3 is TGTGCCAGTCCCCCCGGGGGCAGGCCGTACAATGAGCAGTTCTTC. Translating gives CASPPGGRPYNEQFF.

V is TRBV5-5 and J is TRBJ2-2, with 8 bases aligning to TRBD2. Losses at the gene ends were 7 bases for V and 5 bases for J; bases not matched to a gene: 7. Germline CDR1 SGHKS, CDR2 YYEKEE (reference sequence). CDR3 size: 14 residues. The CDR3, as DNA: TGTGCCAGCGGGGTGGGACTAGGGACCGGGGAGCTGTTTTTT. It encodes CASGVGLGTGELFF.

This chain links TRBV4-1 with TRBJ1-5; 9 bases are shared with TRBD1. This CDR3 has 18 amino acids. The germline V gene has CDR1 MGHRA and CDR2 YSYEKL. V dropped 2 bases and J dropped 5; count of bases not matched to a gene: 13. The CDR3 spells CASSQHESLQGADQPQHF. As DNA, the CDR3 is TGCGCCAGCAGCCAACACGAGTCCCTACAGGGGGCTGATCAGCCCCAGCATTTT.

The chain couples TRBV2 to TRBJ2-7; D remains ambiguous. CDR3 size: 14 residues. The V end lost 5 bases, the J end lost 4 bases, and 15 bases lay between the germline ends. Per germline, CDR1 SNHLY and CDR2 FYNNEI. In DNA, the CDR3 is TGTGCCAGCAGTAGGGTAGTGACCTTGTACGAGCAGTACTTC. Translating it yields CASSRVVTLYEQYF.

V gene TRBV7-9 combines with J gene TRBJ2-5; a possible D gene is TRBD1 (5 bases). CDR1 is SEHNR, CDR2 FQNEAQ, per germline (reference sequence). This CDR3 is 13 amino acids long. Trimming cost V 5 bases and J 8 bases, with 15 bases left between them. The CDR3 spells CASSMDIARTQYF. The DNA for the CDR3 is TGTGCCAGCAGCATGGACATTGCCAGAACCCAGTACTTC.

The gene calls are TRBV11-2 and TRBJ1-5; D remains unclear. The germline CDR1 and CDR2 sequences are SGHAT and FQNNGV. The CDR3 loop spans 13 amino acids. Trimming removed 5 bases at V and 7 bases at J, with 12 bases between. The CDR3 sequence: CASSLYDGQPQHF. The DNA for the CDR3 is TGTGCCAGCAGCCTCTACGACGGGCAGCCCCAGCATTTT.

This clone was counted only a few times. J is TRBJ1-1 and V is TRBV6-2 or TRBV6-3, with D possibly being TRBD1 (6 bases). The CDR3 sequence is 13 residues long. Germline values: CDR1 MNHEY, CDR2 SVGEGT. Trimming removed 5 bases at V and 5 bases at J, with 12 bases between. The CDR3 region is CASSRQEGTEAFF. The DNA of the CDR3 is TGTGCCAGCAGTAGACAGGAGGGAACTGAAGCTTTCTTT.

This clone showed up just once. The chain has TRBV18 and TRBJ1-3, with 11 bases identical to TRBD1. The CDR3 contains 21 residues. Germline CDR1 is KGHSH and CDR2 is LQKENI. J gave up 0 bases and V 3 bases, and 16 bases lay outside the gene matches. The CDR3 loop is CASSPIAGTGGPLNSGNTIYF. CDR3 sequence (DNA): TGTGCCAGCTCACCTATTGCTGGGACAGGGGGGCCCCTGAACTCTGGAAACACCATATATTTT.

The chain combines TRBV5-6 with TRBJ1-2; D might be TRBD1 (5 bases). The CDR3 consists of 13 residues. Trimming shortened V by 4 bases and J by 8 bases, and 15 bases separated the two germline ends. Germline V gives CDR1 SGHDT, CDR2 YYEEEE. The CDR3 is CASSPARAWGYTF. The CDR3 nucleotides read TGTGCCAGCAGCCCAGCCAGGGCCTGGGGCTACACCTTC.

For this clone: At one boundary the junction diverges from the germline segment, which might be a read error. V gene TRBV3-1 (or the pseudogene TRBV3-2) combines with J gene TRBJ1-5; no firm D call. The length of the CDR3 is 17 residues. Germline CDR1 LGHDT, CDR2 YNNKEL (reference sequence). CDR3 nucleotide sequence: TGTGCCAGCACCCCCCCATTAGGACGGATTAGCACTCAGCCCCAGCATTTT. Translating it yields CASTPPLGRISTQPQHF.

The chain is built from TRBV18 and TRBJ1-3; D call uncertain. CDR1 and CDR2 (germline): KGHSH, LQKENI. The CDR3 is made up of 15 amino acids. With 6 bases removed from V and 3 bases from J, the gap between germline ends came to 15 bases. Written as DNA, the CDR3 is TGTGCCAGCTCCCTGGACCCTGGAGGTGGAAACACCATATATTTT. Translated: CASSLDPGGGNTIYF. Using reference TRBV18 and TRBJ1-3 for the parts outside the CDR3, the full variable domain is NAGVMQNPRHLVRRRGQEARLRCSPMKGHSHVYWYRQLPEEGLKFMVYLQKENIIDESGMPKERFSAEFPKEGPSILRIQQVVRGDSAAYFCASSLDPGGGNTIYFGEGSWLTVV.

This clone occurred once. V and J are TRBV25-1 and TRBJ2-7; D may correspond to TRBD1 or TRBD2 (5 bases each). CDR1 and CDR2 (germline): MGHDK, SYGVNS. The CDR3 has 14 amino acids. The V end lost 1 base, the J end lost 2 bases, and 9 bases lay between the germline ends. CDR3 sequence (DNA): TGTGCCAGCAGTGAATCGGGACGGACCTACGAGCAGTACTTC. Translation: CASSESGRTYEQYF.

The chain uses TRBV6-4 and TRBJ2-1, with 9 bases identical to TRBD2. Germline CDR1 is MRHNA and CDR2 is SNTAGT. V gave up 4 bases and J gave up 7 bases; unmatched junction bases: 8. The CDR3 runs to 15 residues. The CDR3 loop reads CASSVLAGVGNEQFF. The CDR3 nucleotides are TGTGCCAGCAGTGTATTAGCGGGAGTCGGGAATGAGCAGTTCTTC.